Described below is a single TCR beta chain sequence and its context. This entry belongs to a study of blood T cell repertoires in COVID-19. Whole-study context: Sites in the United States, Italy and Spain provided acute and convalescent COVID-19 samples.

Authors' methods: Counts of nucleated cells, estimated from reference gene primer amplification, were obtained. The repertoire was sequenced with immunoSEQ multiplex PCR; TCRdb's copy has only in-frame clones and lacks some. The V and J calls and the clone size are those of that table, but D and trimming were determined from the DNA. The data contain roughly 570,000 clones, roughly 91% of them singletons. CDR1 and CDR2 (germline): SGHRS, YFSETQ. The CDR3 runs 14 residues. V lost 0 bases and J 1 base, leaving 7 bases between the germline ends. The sequenced material came from peripheral blood. The chain combines TRBV5-1 with TRBJ1-1; D is ambiguous. The receptor's source is a woman in her fifties or sixties with COVID-19, enrolled during active disease. The CDR3 loop reads CASSLDLGNTEAFF. The CDR3 nucleotides are TGCGCCAGCAGCTTGGATCTAGGGAACACTGAAGCTTTCTTT.